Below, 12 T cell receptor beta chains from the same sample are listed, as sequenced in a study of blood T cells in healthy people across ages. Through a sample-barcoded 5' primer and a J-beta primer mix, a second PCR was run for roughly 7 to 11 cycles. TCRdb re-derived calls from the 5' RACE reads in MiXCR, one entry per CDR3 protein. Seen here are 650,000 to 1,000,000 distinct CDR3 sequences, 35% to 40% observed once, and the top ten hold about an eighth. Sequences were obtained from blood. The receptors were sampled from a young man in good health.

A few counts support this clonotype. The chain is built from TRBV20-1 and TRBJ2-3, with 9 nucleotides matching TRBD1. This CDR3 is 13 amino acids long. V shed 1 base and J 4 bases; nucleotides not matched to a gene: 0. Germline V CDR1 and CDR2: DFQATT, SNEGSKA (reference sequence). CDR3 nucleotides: TGCAGTGCTAGAGGGGACAGGGCAGATACGCAGTATTTT. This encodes CSARGDRADTQYF.

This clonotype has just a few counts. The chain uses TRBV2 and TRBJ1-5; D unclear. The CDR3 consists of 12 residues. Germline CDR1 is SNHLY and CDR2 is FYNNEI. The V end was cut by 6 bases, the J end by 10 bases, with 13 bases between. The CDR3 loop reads CASSRLTKPQHF. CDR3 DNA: TGTGCCAGCAGCCGACTAACCAAACCCCAGCATTTT.

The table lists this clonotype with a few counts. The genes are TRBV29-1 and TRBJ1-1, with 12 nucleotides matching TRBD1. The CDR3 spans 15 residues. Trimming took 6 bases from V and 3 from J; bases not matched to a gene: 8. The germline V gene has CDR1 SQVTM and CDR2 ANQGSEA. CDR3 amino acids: CSVAGTGGGYTEAFF. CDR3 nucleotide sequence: TGCAGCGTCGCCGGGACAGGGGGCGGATACACTGAAGCTTTCTTT.

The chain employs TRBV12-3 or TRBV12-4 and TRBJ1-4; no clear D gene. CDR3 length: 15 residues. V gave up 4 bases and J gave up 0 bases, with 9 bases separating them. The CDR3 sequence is CASSSRPSTNEKLFF. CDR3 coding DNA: TGTGCCAGCAGTTCCCGGCCGTCAACTAATGAAAAACTGTTTTTT.

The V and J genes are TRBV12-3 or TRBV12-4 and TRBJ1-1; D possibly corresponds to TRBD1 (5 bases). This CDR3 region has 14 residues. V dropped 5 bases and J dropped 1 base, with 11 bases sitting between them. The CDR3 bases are TGTGCCAGCAGTCCGGGACGCAAGAACACTGAAGCTTTCTTT. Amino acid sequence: CASSPGRKNTEAFF.

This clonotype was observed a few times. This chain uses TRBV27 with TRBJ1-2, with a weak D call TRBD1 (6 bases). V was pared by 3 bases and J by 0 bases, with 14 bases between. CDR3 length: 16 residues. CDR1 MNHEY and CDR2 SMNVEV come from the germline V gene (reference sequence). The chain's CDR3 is CASSFSKTGANYGYTF. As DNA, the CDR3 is TGTGCCAGCAGTTTTTCCAAGACAGGCGCTAACTATGGCTACACCTTC.

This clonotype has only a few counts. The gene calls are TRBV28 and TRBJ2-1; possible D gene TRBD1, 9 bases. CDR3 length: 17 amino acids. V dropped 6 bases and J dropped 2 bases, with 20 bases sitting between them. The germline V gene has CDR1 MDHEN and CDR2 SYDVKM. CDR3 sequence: CASSTQRGTGTYNEQFF. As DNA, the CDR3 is TGTGCCAGCAGCACGCAGCGGGGGACAGGGACCTACAATGAGCAGTTCTTC.

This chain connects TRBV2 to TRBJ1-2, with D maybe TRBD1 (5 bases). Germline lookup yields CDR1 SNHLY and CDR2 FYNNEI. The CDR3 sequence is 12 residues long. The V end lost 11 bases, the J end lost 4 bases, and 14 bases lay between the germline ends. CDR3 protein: CAGRGTVYGYTF. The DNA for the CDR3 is TGTGCCGGGAGAGGGACGGTCTATGGCTACACCTTC. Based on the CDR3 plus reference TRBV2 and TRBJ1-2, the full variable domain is EPEVTQTPSHQVTQMGQEVILRCVPISNHLYFYWYRQILGQKVEFLVSFYNNEISEKSEIFDDQFSVERPDGSNFTLKIRSTKLEDSAMYFCAGRGTVYGYTFGSGTRLTVV.

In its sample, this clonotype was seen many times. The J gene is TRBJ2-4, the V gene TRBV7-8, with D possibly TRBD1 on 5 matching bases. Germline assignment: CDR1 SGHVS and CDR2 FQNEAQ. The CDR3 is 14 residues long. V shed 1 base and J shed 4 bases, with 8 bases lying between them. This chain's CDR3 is CASSLGQQKNIQYF. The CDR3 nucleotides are TGTGCCAGCAGCTTAGGACAGCAAAAAAACATTCAGTACTTC.

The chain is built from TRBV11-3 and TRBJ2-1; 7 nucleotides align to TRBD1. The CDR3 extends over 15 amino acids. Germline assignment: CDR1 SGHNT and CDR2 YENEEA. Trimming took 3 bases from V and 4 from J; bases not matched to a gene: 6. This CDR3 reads CASSFRQGLYNEQFF. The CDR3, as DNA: TGTGCCAGCAGCTTTCGACAGGGATTATACAATGAGCAGTTCTTC. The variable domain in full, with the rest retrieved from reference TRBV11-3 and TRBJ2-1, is EAGVVQSPRYKIIEKKQPVAFWCNPISGHNTLYWYLQNLGQGPELLIRYENEEAVDDSQLPKDRFSAERLKGVDSTLKIQPAELGDSAVYLCASSFRQGLYNEQFFGPGTRLTVL.

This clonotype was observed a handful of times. For the CDR3, the DNA is TGCGCCAGCAGCCAAGAAACCGACGGTTTCCAAGAGACCCAGTACTTC. Protein: CASSQETDGFQETQYF. The J gene is TRBJ2-5, the V gene TRBV4-3; the D is unclear. Trimming removed 0 bases at V and 1 base at J, with 12 bases between. The CDR3 loop spans 16 amino acids. Germline CDR1 reads LGHNA; CDR2 reads YSLEER.

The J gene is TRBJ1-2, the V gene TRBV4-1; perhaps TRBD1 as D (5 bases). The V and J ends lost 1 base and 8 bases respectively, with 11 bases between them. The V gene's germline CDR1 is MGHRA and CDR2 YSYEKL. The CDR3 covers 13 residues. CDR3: CASSQGFGGGYTF. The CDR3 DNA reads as TGCGCCAGCAGCCAAGGATTTGGGGGGGGCTACACCTTC.